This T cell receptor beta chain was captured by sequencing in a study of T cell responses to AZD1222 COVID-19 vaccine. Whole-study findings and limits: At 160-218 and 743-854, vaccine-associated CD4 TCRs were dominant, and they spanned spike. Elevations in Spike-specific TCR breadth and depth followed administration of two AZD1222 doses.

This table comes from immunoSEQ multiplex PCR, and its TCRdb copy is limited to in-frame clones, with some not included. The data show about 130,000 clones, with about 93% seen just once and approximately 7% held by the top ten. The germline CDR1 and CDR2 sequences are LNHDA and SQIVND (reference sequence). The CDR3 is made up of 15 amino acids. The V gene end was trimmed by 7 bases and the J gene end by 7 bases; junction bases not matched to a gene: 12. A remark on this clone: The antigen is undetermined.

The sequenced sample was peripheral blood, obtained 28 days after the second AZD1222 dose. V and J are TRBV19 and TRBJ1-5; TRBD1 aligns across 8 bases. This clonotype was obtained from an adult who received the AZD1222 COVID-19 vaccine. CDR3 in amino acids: CASTSTQGAGQPQHF. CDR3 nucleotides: TGTGCCAGTACCAGCACGCAGGGGGCAGGGCAGCCCCAGCATTTT.